The clone carrying this T cell receptor (beta chain) was recorded a few times. The antigen remains unidentified. TCR beta CDR3 region amplification was performed from RNA transcripts. An initial round of RT-PCR targeting the TCR CDR3 relied on the HTBI primer set. TCRdb itself ran the multiplex PCR reads through MiXCR, one entry per CDR3 protein. The sample has some 350,000 distinct CDR3 sequences, about 25% seen once. The data are from a study of T cells in Graves' hyperthyroidism and ophthalmopathy. Study at large: Peripheral blood collection took place at initial diagnosis, before any treatment. Whole-study findings and limits: A model built on 13 V-J features separated ophthalmopathy from stable hyperthyroidism. The model anticipated ophthalmopathy a median approximately six months pre-onset.

The CDR3 is 19 residues long. V lost 4 bases to trimming and J lost 2 bases; unmatched junction nucleotides: 14. Germline V gene lookup returns CDR1 MNHNS and CDR2 SASEGT. In patients aged 18 to 65, hyperthyroidism was newly diagnosed, with duration under 2 months. The TCR was taken from a man in his fifties or sixties with Graves' hyperthyroidism. V usage is TRBV6-1 and J usage is TRBJ2-1; 10 bases agree with TRBD2. What was sequenced was blood. CDR3: CASSVRLAGATTPYNEQFF. CDR3 nucleotide sequence: TGTGCCAGCAGTGTCAGGCTAGCGGGAGCGACTACCCCCTACAATGAGCAGTTCTTC.